The clone carrying this TCR beta chain was picked up many times. Its antigen is unknown. This sample is drawn from a study of Ad26.COV2.S vaccination and SARS-CoV-2 variants. Points from the study as a whole: Total T cell responses, in the TCR breadth and depth analyses, may have been underestimated.

Treatment indicated: around 19 received Ad26.COV2.S at low or high dose, single or two shots; about 5 received placebo; per-sample allocation not given. Sampling was done on day 63 after the first vaccine or placebo injection. TCRdb's table, derived via immunoSEQ multiplex PCR, lists solely in-frame clones and lacks some. The sample has about 350,000 clones; roughly nine tenths are singletons. The receptor was derived from a person aged 18-60 years who received the Ad26.COV2.S COVID-19 vaccine or a placebo. The sequencing used peripheral blood, collected in a trial of Ad26.COV2.S vaccine versus placebo.

The CDR3 sequence is CASSLGYEVEKLFF. The CDR3 DNA reads as TGTGCCAGCAGCTTGGGTTATGAGGTTGAAAAACTGTTTTTT. The chain combines TRBV5-5 with TRBJ1-4; D gene unclear. Between the trimmed V and J ends, which lost 0 bases and 7 bases, there was a span of 10 bases. Germline assignment: CDR1 SGHKS and CDR2 YYEKEE (reference sequence). The CDR3 totals 14 residues.